This T cell receptor (beta chain) was identified during a study of identifying expanded T cells in peripheral blood. CDR1 GTSNPN and CDR2 SVGIG come from the germline V gene (reference sequence). This CDR3 is 16 amino acids long. Trimming shortened V by 2 bases and J by 4 bases, and 19 bases separated the two germline ends. Study-level results: About 1.2 clones differed between technical replicates, versus around 15 and 18 over time. Across healthy donors, higher total template counts meant significantly greater two-week count variance.

TCRdb's table, derived via immunoSEQ multiplex PCR, lists solely in-frame clones and lacks some. The profile shows about 86,000 clones, approximately 85% of them singletons. About this clone itself: Its antigen is currently unknown.

Source material: blood. This TCR derives from a person aged 18 to 75 in good health. This chain links TRBV30 with TRBJ2-3; weak D call: TRBD1 (6 bases). Here the CDR3 DNA reads TGTGCCTGGAGTACAGGGAACTCTCATCCTCCAGATACGCAGTATTTT. This gives the protein CAWSTGNSHPPDTQYF.